Listed below are T cell receptor beta chains from one sample, sequenced in a study of T cell responses to AZD1222 COVID-19 vaccine. Libraries were prepared by immunoSEQ multiplex PCR; TCRdb keeps only in-frame clonotypes and omits some of them. The table has 130,000 or so clones, nearly 90% seen once. Sample: peripheral blood, taken 28 days after the second AZD1222 dose. The source is an adult who received the AZD1222 COVID-19 vaccine. The CDR3 runs from the conserved cysteine through the conserved F or W. A D gene is named only where the DNA matches it firmly. Some rows mark clone size as missing; the rest say once, few, many or name a class of expanded clone.

J: TRBJ2-3; V: TRBV6-5; size: .; D: .; CDR3: CASSYDTDTQYF; DNA: TGTGCCAGCAGTTACGACACAGATACGCAGTATTTT
J: TRBJ1-3; V: TRBV2; size: .; D: .; CDR3: CASSYTDLSGNTIYF; DNA: TGTGCCAGCAGTTACACTGACCTCTCTGGAAACACCATATATTTT
J: TRBJ1-5; V: TRBV12-3/TRBV12-4; size: .; D: .; CDR3: CASSLNGGQPQHF; DNA: TGTGCCAGCAGTTTAAATGGGGGTCAGCCCCAGCATTTT
J: TRBJ1-1; V: TRBV15; size: .; D: .; CDR3: CATSRVYGFDTEAFF; DNA: TGTGCCACCAGCAGAGTGTACGGGTTCGACACTGAAGCTTTCTTT
J: TRBJ2-1; V: TRBV5-1; size: .; D: TRBD2; CDR3: CASSLSLAGANEQFF; DNA: TGCGCCAGCAGCTTATCGCTAGCGGGGGCCAATGAGCAGTTCTTC
J: TRBJ1-1; V: TRBV7-8; size: .; D: .; CDR3: CASSLQENTEAFF; DNA: TGTGCCAGCAGCTTACAGGAGAACACTGAAGCTTTCTTT
J: TRBJ1-4; V: TRBV18; size: .; D: .; CDR3: CASSPPNAGGEKLFF; DNA: TGTGCCAGCTCACCGCCTAACGCCGGGGGGGAAAAACTGTTTTTT
J: TRBJ1-2; V: TRBV6-5; size: .; D: TRBD1; CDR3: CASSRDRGPSYGYTF; DNA: TGTGCCAGCAGCAGAGACAGGGGCCCTTCCTATGGCTACACCTTC
J: TRBJ2-7; V: TRBV19; size: .; D: TRBD2; CDR3: CASSIAAGGNEQYF; DNA: TGTGCCAGTAGTATTGCAGCGGGAGGTAACGAGCAGTACTTC
J: TRBJ2-2; V: TRBV5-1; size: .; D: .; CDR3: CASSFGRDEKLFF; DNA: TGCGCCAGCAGCTTCGGACGGGACGAGAAACTGTTTTTT
J: TRBJ2-5; V: TRBV10-2; size: .; D: .; CDR3: CASSPDSMWETQYF; DNA: TGCGCCAGCAGCCCGGACTCGATGTGGGAGACCCAGTACTTC
J: TRBJ1-2; V: TRBV23-1; size: once; D: .; CDR3: CASPSQAANYGYTF; DNA: TGCGCCAGCCCCTCCCAGGCGGCCAACTATGGCTACACCTTC
J: TRBJ1-4; V: TRBV6-5; size: .; D: TRBD1; CDR3: CASSPRDSYEKLFF; DNA: TGTGCCAGCAGTCCCCGGGACAGCTACGAAAAACTGTTTTTT
J: TRBJ1-4; V: TRBV11-2; size: .; D: .; CDR3: CASSSRVQKLFF; DNA: TGTGCCAGCAGCTCCAGGGTGCAAAAACTGTTTTTT
J: TRBJ1-1; V: TRBV18; size: .; D: .; CDR3: CASSPPNKGRAFF; DNA: TGTGCCAGCTCACCACCGAACAAGGGTAGAGCTTTCTTT
J: TRBJ1-2; V: TRBV2; size: .; D: .; CDR3: CASSFYVSSDGYTF; DNA: TGTGCCAGCAGTTTCTACGTCTCGTCCGATGGCTACACCTTC
J: TRBJ1-2; V: TRBV6-5; size: .; D: .; CDR3: CASSYQGVYTF; DNA: TGTGCCAGCAGTTACCAGGGAGTATACACCTTC
J: TRBJ2-6; V: TRBV24-1; size: .; D: TRBD2; CDR3: CATGPGGVGSGANVLTF; DNA: TGTGCCACCGGTCCGGGGGGTGTCGGCTCTGGGGCCAACGTCCTGACTTTC
J: TRBJ2-1; V: TRBV4-1; size: .; D: TRBD2; CDR3: CASSHRRGLAGFYNEQFF; DNA: TGCGCCAGCAGCCACAGGAGGGGACTAGCGGGGTTCTACAATGAGCAGTTCTTC
J: TRBJ2-5; V: TRBV27; size: once; D: .; CDR3: CASKASGTEETQYF; DNA: TGTGCCAGCAAGGCCAGCGGGACAGAAGAGACCCAGTACTTC
J: TRBJ2-3; V: TRBV5-1; size: .; D: .; CDR3: CASSLEGVDTQYF; DNA: TGCGCCAGCAGCTTGGAGGGGGTCGATACGCAGTATTTT
J: TRBJ1-5; V: TRBV7-2; size: .; D: .; CDR3: CASSLAGLTQHF; DNA: TGTGCCAGCAGCTTAGCGGGGCTGACCCAGCATTTT
J: TRBJ2-1; V: TRBV11-3; size: .; D: TRBD1; CDR3: CASSLAYQGAHNEQFF; DNA: TGTGCCAGCAGCTTAGCCTACCAGGGGGCGCACAATGAGCAGTTCTTC
J: TRBJ1-1; V: TRBV19; size: .; D: .; CDR3: CASRVQTNTEAFF; DNA: TGTGCCAGTAGGGTACAGACGAACACTGAAGCTTTCTTT
J: TRBJ1-1; V: TRBV9; size: .; D: TRBD1; CDR3: CASSVGVDRAYTEAFF; DNA: TGTGCCAGCAGCGTAGGGGTCGACAGGGCCTACACTGAAGCTTTCTTT
J: TRBJ1-6; V: TRBV25-1; size: .; D: .; CDR3: CASSEARGQAPLHF; DNA: TGTGCCAGCAGTGAAGCCAGGGGCCAAGCACCCCTCCACTTT
J: TRBJ1-3; V: TRBV5-6; size: once; D: .; CDR3: CASSFRWTTTDNTIYF; DNA: TGTGCCAGCAGCTTCCGGTGGACCACGACTGACAACACCATATATTTT
J: TRBJ1-2; V: TRBV19; size: .; D: .; CDR3: CASAPLDGNYGYTF; DNA: TGTGCCAGCGCTCCTCTTGACGGGAACTATGGCTACACCTTC
J: TRBJ2-7; V: TRBV5-1; size: few; D: .; CDR3: CASSPDMPLYEQYF; DNA: TGCGCCAGCAGCCCGGACATGCCCCTCTACGAGCAGTACTTC
J: TRBJ1-4; V: TRBV19; size: .; D: .; CDR3: CASSGWSNEKLFF; DNA: TGTGCCAGTAGTGGATGGTCTAATGAAAAACTGTTTTTT
J: TRBJ2-1; V: TRBV29-1; size: .; D: .; CDR3: CSVWIYVLNEQFF; DNA: TGCAGCGTCTGGATCTACGTTTTAAATGAGCAGTTCTTC
J: TRBJ1-2; V: TRBV7-8; size: .; D: TRBD1; CDR3: CASSSLTGSNYGYTF; DNA: TGTGCCAGCAGCTCGCTGACAGGGTCTAACTATGGCTACACCTTC
J: TRBJ2-1; V: TRBV18; size: .; D: .; CDR3: CASSPFDSSYNEQFF; DNA: TGTGCCAGCTCACCCTTTGACAGCTCCTACAATGAGCAGTTCTTC
J: TRBJ1-3; V: TRBV5-1; size: .; D: .; CDR3: CASSTYSGNTIYF; DNA: TGCGCCAGCAGCACGTACTCTGGAAACACCATATATTTT
J: TRBJ2-7; V: TRBV18; size: .; D: TRBD1; CDR3: CASSPNSGQVSYEQYF; DNA: TGTGCCAGCTCACCGAACTCGGGACAGGTCTCCTACGAGCAGTACTTC
J: TRBJ1-5; V: TRBV27; size: once; D: TRBD1; CDR3: CASSPTPGQGAPIGQPQHF; DNA: TGTGCCAGCAGTCCTACACCGGGACAGGGGGCTCCTATTGGTCAGCCCCAGCATTTT
J: TRBJ1-2; V: TRBV15; size: .; D: .; CDR3: CATSRNVRYGYTF; DNA: TGTGCCACCAGCAGAAACGTACGCTATGGCTACACCTTC
J: TRBJ2-7; V: TRBV12-3/TRBV12-4; size: .; D: .; CDR3: CASSLKLEQYF; DNA: TGTGCCAGCAGTTTAAAACTCGAGCAGTACTTC
J: TRBJ1-2; V: TRBV9; size: .; D: .; CDR3: CASSVGDEGYTF; DNA: TGTGCCAGCAGCGTAGGGGACGAGGGCTACACCTTC
J: TRBJ2-5; V: TRBV19; size: .; D: TRBD1; CDR3: CASGQGETQYF; DNA: TGTGCCAGTGGACAGGGGGAGACCCAGTACTTC
J: TRBJ2-1; V: TRBV19; size: .; D: .; CDR3: CASSIVLAHLNNEQFF; DNA: TGTGCCAGTAGTATCGTTCTAGCCCATCTGAACAATGAGCAGTTCTTC
J: TRBJ1-6; V: TRBV5-1; size: .; D: .; CDR3: CASSLLGPAPLHF; DNA: TGCGCCAGCAGCTTGCTGGGGCCGGCACCCCTCCACTTT
J: TRBJ2-7; V: TRBV10-3; size: .; D: .; CDR3: CAISESRGSGTSPAGQYF; DNA: TGTGCCATCAGTGAGTCTCGGGGTAGCGGAACTAGTCCAGCCGGGCAGTACTTC
J: TRBJ2-6; V: TRBV6-4; size: .; D: TRBD1; CDR3: CASSDSVSRPTGGFFSGANVLTF; DNA: TGTGCCAGCAGTGACTCGGTGTCCCGTCCCACAGGGGGGTTTTTCTCTGGGGCCAACGTCCTGACTTTC
J: TRBJ2-2; V: TRBV6-4; size: .; D: .; CDR3: CASRGEYDTGELFF; DNA: TGTGCCAGCCGAGGGGAGTACGACACCGGGGAGCTGTTTTTT